This TCR beta chain was retrieved from a study of STAT5B mutations in CD4+ large granular lymphocyte leukemia. Study-level points and caveats: CD4-sorted patient repertoires seemed more clonal than healthy CD4+ repertoires. TRBV06-family usage was enriched in top patient clones (8/27) versus controls (2/35).

V was pared by 5 bases and J by 0 bases, with 13 bases of the junction left unmatched. Germline V gives CDR1 SGHVS, CDR2 FNYEAQ. The CDR3 extends over 19 amino acids. Healthy controls were blood donor buffy coats. Turning to this clone: Its antigen is undetermined.

Measured with immunoSEQ multiplex PCR; TCRdb has only the in-frame clones, and not every one. The profile shows approximately 32,000 clones, less than 75% of them singletons. Sequencing input: CD4+ T cells from blood buffy coats. The sequence derives from a human donor in good health. This sequence joins TRBV7-6 and TRBJ2-6; 7 positions match TRBD1. Here the CDR3 DNA reads TGTGCCAGCAGCAACCCATGGGGACAGTCCATCTCTGGGGCCAACGTCCTGACTTTC. This translates into CASSNPWGQSISGANVLTF. The full variable domain, with the rest looked up from reference TRBV7-6 and TRBJ2-6, is GAGVSQSPRYKVTKRGQDVALRCDPISGHVSLYWYRQALGQGPEFLTYFNYEAQQDKSGLPNDRFSAERPEGSISTLTIQRTEQRDSAMYRCASSNPWGQSISGANVLTFGAGSRLTVL.